The 32 T cell receptor beta chains below come from one sample, sequenced in a study of CD8 T cells in Susac syndrome. RNA amounts of roughly 0.45 to 1 ug underwent reverse transcription with random hexamers. TCRdb redid the calling of the immunoSEQ multiplex PCR reads with MiXCR, one entry per CDR3 protein. This sample has about 83,000 distinct CDR3 sequences, with about 95% found just once. Sample: CD8+ T cells from PBMCs. Receptors originate from a human donor with Susac syndrome.

This rearrangement joins TRBV19 to TRBJ2-4; the D gene is possibly TRBD2 (6 bases). Per germline, CDR1 LNHDA and CDR2 SQIVND (reference sequence). The CDR3 length is 16 residues. V was cut by 4 bases and J by 7 bases, with 20 bases left in between. CDR3 sequence (DNA): TGTGCCAGTAGTACCGCGTCTAGGGAAGGAGGGAACATTCAGTACTTC. Protein product: CASSTASREGGNIQYF.

The rearrangement joins TRBV5-6 to TRBJ1-4, with D possibly TRBD1 on 5 matching bases. Germline CDR1 SGHDT, CDR2 YYEEEE. The CDR3 is 14 residues long. Deletions cut 4 bases from V and 6 bases from J, with 13 bases between. The CDR3 sequence: CASSPGLYYEKLFF. CDR3 nucleotide sequence: TGTGCCAGCAGCCCGGGACTTTATTATGAAAAACTGTTTTTT. The entire variable domain, with the rest obtained from reference TRBV5-6 and TRBJ1-4, is as follows: DAGVTQSPTHLIKTRGQQVTLRCSPKSGHDTVSWYQQALGQGPQFIFQYYEEEERQRGNFPDRFSGHQFPNYSSELNVNALLLGDSALYLCASSPGLYYEKLFFGSGTQLSVL.

The chain employs TRBV9 and TRBJ2-4, with D perhaps TRBD2 (6 bases). V was pared by 4 bases and J by 2 bases, with 13 bases between. Germline V lookup: CDR1 SGDLS, CDR2 YYNGEE. There are 15 residues in the CDR3. In nucleotides, the CDR3 is TGTGCCAGCAGCAGGGGCGGGGAGACCAAAAACATTCAGTACTTC. It yields the protein CASSRGGETKNIQYF.

V and J are TRBV29-1 and TRBJ1-2; TRBD1 is a possible D gene (6 bases). With 6 bases removed from V and 5 bases from J, the gap between germline ends came to 16 bases. The CDR3 consists of 13 residues. Germline values: CDR1 SQVTM, CDR2 ANQGSEA. The CDR3 loop is CSVPEGTLYGYTF. The DNA of the CDR3 is TGCAGCGTCCCAGAGGGGACACTATATGGCTACACCTTC. Filled out from reference TRBV29-1 and TRBJ1-2, the complete variable domain reads SAVISQKPSRDICQRGTSLTIQCQVDSQVTMMFWYRQQPGQSLTLIATANQGSEATYESGFVIDKFPISRPNLTFSTLTVSNMSPEDSSIYLCSVPEGTLYGYTFGSGTRLTVV.

The V gene is TRBV20-1, the J gene TRBJ1-5; D remains unclear. The V end lost 0 bases, the J end lost 0 bases, and 12 bases lay between the germline ends. The CDR3 loop spans 16 amino acids. Germline-derived CDR1 and CDR2 are DFQATT and SNEGSKA (reference sequence). The CDR3 DNA is TGCAGTGCTAGAGAAGGTTACAGATATAGCAATCAGCCCCAGCATTTT. Encoded protein: CSAREGYRYSNQPQHF.

V and J are TRBV9 and TRBJ2-2; no definite D call. With 3 bases removed from V and 4 bases from J, the gap between germline ends came to 7 bases. Per the germline V gene, CDR1 is SGDLS and CDR2 is YYNGEE. The CDR3 covers 13 residues. CDR3 loop: CASSGSGTGELFF. CDR3 nucleotide sequence: TGTGCCAGCAGCGGGTCGGGCACCGGGGAGCTGTTTTTT.

The chain uses TRBV12-5 and TRBJ2-4; 8 nucleotides match TRBD2. V was pared by 8 bases and J by 0 bases, with 9 bases of the junction left unmatched. This CDR3 comprises 16 residues. Germline V gives CDR1 LGHNT, CDR2 FRNRAP. The CDR3 here is CASKNSGTLAKNIQYF. Here the CDR3 DNA reads TGTGCTAGTAAGAATAGCGGGACCCTAGCCAAAAACATTCAGTACTTC. The full variable domain, rest sourced from reference TRBV12-5 and TRBJ2-4, is DARVTQTPRHKVTEMGQEVTMRCQPILGHNTVFWYRQTMMQGLELLAYFRNRAPLDDSGMPKDRFSAEMPDATLATLKIQPSEPRDSAVYFCASKNSGTLAKNIQYFGAGTRLSVL.

CDR3 sequence: CASSPQTGQGKGIQYF. In DNA form, the CDR3 reads TGTGCCAGCAGCCCGCAAACTGGACAGGGAAAGGGCATTCAGTACTTC. This sequence joins TRBV7-8 and TRBJ2-4; the match to TRBD1 covers 8 bases. Germline V gives CDR1 SGHVS, CDR2 FQNEAQ. J lost 9 bases, V lost 5 bases, and 15 bases had no gene match. This CDR3 comprises 16 residues.

This sequence joins TRBV6-5 and TRBJ1-6, with D possibly matching TRBD1 (5 bases). This CDR3 contains 13 residues. Germline V gene lookup returns CDR1 MNHEY and CDR2 SVGAGI. Trimming stripped 7 bases from V and 10 bases from J, with 14 bases between. Here the CDR3 DNA reads TGTGCCAGCATGTGGGGGGGAGAGTCACCCCTCCACTTT. Its translation is CASMWGGESPLHF.

This chain uses TRBV9 with TRBJ2-5; D may be TRBD2 (5 bases). The length of the CDR3 is 11 residues. Trimming took 2 bases from V and 9 from J, leaving 8 bases between them. The germline CDR1 and CDR2 sequences are SGDLS and YYNGEE. The CDR3 DNA sequence: TGTGCCAGCAGCGTGGACGGGGCCCAGTACTTC. Translated, it gives CASSVDGAQYF.

The rearrangement links TRBV20-1 to TRBJ2-1; D perhaps matches TRBD1 (6 bases). Germline V gene sequence: CDR1 DFQATT, CDR2 SNEGSKA (reference sequence). Trimming took 4 bases from V and 7 from J, leaving 17 bases between them. The CDR3 contains 14 residues. CDR3 sequence: CSATGQNLGNEQFF. CDR3 in DNA: TGCAGTGCTACAGGACAGAACCTAGGAAATGAGCAGTTCTTC.

This clonotype showed up just once. The chain carries TRBV15 and TRBJ2-1, with 10 positions matching TRBD1. J gave up 8 bases and V 3 bases, and 10 bases lay outside the gene matches. The CDR3 spans 16 residues. Germline V gene lookup returns CDR1 LNHNV and CDR2 YYDKDF (reference sequence). In nucleotides, the CDR3 is TGTGCCACCAGCAGGGGGGACAGGGGCCTCGGCTATGAGCAGTTCTTC. Translation gives CATSRGDRGLGYEQFF.

The genes are TRBV7-9 and TRBJ1-1, with 7 bases fitting TRBD1. This CDR3 spans 14 amino acids. Germline CDR1 SEHNR, CDR2 FQNEAQ (reference sequence). The V segment lost 1 base and the J segment 4 bases; nucleotides outside the gene matches: 3. DNA of the CDR3: TGTGCCAGCAGCTTAGAAGCAGGGGGCACTGAAGCTTTCTTT. The encoded protein is CASSLEAGGTEAFF. Combining the CDR3 with reference TRBV7-9 and TRBJ1-1 gives the whole variable domain DTGVSQNPRHKITKRGQNVTFRCDPISEHNRLYWYRQTLGQGPEFLTYFQNEAQLEKSRLLSDRFSAERPKGSFSTLEIQRTEQGDSAMYLCASSLEAGGTEAFFGQGTRLTVV.

The rearrangement joins TRBV27 to TRBJ2-7; 7 positions agree with TRBD1. The CDR3 sequence is 14 residues long. The germline V gene has CDR1 MNHEY and CDR2 SMNVEV (reference sequence). Losses at the gene ends were 4 bases for V and 3 bases for J; bases not matched to a gene: 6. The CDR3 DNA sequence: TGTGCCAGCAGTTCCGGACAGGAGATCTACGAGCAGTACTTC. Translating it yields CASSSGQEIYEQYF.

This clonotype is a singleton in its sample. This chain uses TRBV19 with TRBJ2-1; 12 bases are a match to TRBD2. Trimming took 1 base from V and 5 from J; bases not matched to a gene: 3. Germline loops: CDR1 LNHDA, CDR2 SQIVND (reference sequence). The CDR3 length is 16 residues. The CDR3 is CASSIAGLAGDNEQFF. CDR3 nucleotides: TGTGCCAGTAGTATAGCGGGACTAGCGGGTGACAATGAGCAGTTCTTC.

The CDR3 loop reads CASSSGQGETQYF. CDR3 coding DNA: TGCGCCAGCAGCTCAGGACAGGGAGAGACCCAGTACTTC. This sequence joins TRBV5-1 and TRBJ2-5; 8 bases are shared with TRBD1. The CDR3 contains 13 residues. The germline V gene has CDR1 SGHRS and CDR2 YFSETQ. The J segment lost 4 bases and the V segment lost 3 bases, leaving 2 bases of the junction unmatched.

The genes are TRBV28 and TRBJ2-3; D unclear. V was cut by 5 bases and J by 3 bases, with 3 bases left in between. Germline V gene lookup returns CDR1 MDHEN and CDR2 SYDVKM. The CDR3 has 11 residues. The CDR3 region is CASSATDTQYF. In DNA, the CDR3 is TGTGCCAGCAGTGCTACAGATACGCAGTATTTT.

The chain couples TRBV4-1 to TRBJ1-2; 12 nucleotides match TRBD1. Trimming at V came to 0 bases and at J to 8 bases, leaving 10 bases not matched to a gene. CDR1 and CDR2 (germline): MGHRA, YSYEKL. The CDR3 contains 17 residues. In DNA, the CDR3 is TGCGCCAGCAGCCAAGATTTGGGGACAGGGGGCGCGGGGGGCTACACCTTC. Its translation: CASSQDLGTGGAGGYTF.

Regarding this clonotype: The junction departs from the called germline gene at one end, perhaps through a read error. V and J are TRBV7-9 and TRBJ1-1, with a tentative D call TRBD1 (5 bases). The CDR3 covers 14 residues. Germline V gene sequence: CDR1 SEHNR, CDR2 FQNEAQ (reference sequence). The CDR3 DNA is TGTGCCAGCAACTTAGATGGGGCAGGGACTGAAGCTTTCTTT. This sequence encodes CASNLDGAGTEAFF.

The J gene is TRBJ2-6, the V gene TRBV5-1; TRBD1 agrees at 7 bases. The germline V gene has CDR1 SGHRS and CDR2 YFSETQ. Trimming took 0 bases from V and 4 from J; bases not matched to a gene: 7. The CDR3 is 17 amino acids. DNA of the CDR3: TGCGCCAGCAGCTTGGTAGGGGGCGCCCCCGGGGCCAACGTCCTGACTTTC. Protein sequence: CASSLVGGAPGANVLTF.

This clonotype was observed once. V usage is TRBV11-2 and J usage is TRBJ2-7, with D perhaps assigned TRBD1 or TRBD2 (5 bases each). This CDR3 has 15 amino acids. The germline V gene has CDR1 SGHAT and CDR2 FQNNGV. Trimming cost V 4 bases and J 3 bases, with 16 bases left between them. CDR3: CASSSSGTTIYEQYF. The CDR3 coding sequence is TGTGCCAGCAGCTCCTCCGGGACCACCATCTACGAGCAGTACTTC.

This chain joins TRBV29-1 and TRBJ2-7; 8 bases match TRBD1. V shed 1 base and J 3 bases; nucleotides not matched to a gene: 8. Per germline, CDR1 SQVTM and CDR2 ANQGSEA. The CDR3 runs to 15 residues. CDR3 DNA: TGCAGCGTTGAAGGAGCATGGACAGGGAGCTACGAGCAGTACTTC. This encodes CSVEGAWTGSYEQYF.

This clonotype was recorded once. This chain connects TRBV7-9 to TRBJ2-7; D is unclear. From germline, CDR1 is SEHNR and CDR2 FQNEAQ (reference sequence). The CDR3 is made up of 12 amino acids. Trimming removed 4 bases from V and 1 base from J, with 5 bases in between. CDR3 loop: CASSSNSYEQYV. The CDR3 DNA reads as TGTGCCAGCAGCTCCAATTCCTACGAGCAGTACGTC.

The CDR3 DNA is TGCAGCCAACGGAGACCTAACACCGGGGAGCTGTTTTTT. Its protein is CSQRRPNTGELFF. The rearrangement links TRBV20-1 to TRBJ2-2; D remains unclear. The CDR3 runs to 13 residues. Germline assignment: CDR1 DFQATT and CDR2 SNEGSKA (reference sequence).

V usage is TRBV18 and J usage is TRBJ2-1, with 7 bases aligning to TRBD1. Trimming cost V 6 bases and J 4 bases; bases outside gene matches: 9. The CDR3 runs 15 residues. Germline-derived CDR1 and CDR2 are KGHSH and LQKENI. CDR3 nucleotide sequence: TGTGCCAGCTCGTCGAGGACAGGTCTGTACAATGAGCAGTTCTTC. Protein product: CASSSRTGLYNEQFF.

The chain joins TRBV5-1 to TRBJ2-1; perhaps TRBD2 as D (5 bases). V was trimmed by 7 bases and J by 4 bases, leaving 18 bases between them. The CDR3 is 15 amino acids. Germline loops: CDR1 SGHRS, CDR2 YFSETQ. The CDR3 bases are TGCGCCAGCTCCCTCTATTCGGCGGGTTACAATGAGCAGTTCTTC. Translated: CASSLYSAGYNEQFF.

The chain recombines TRBV7-2 with TRBJ1-3; D gene uncertain. The CDR3 contains 16 residues. V dropped 1 base and J dropped 1 base, with 11 bases sitting between them. Germline CDR1 reads SGHTA; CDR2 reads FQGNSA. The CDR3 bases are TGTGCCAGCAGCTTAGTCGCCCAGAGATCTGGAAACACCATATATTTT. The encoded protein is CASSLVAQRSGNTIYF.

V usage is TRBV5-1 and J usage is TRBJ2-5, with a tentative D call TRBD1 (6 bases). V lost 4 bases and J 4 bases, leaving 14 bases between the germline ends. The CDR3 is 14 amino acids. Germline V gene lookup returns CDR1 SGHRS and CDR2 YFSETQ. The CDR3: CASSPRGMGETQYF. The CDR3 DNA follows: TGCGCCAGCAGCCCCAGGGGTATGGGAGAGACCCAGTACTTC.

This rearrangement joins TRBV5-4 to TRBJ2-7, with 7 nucleotides matching TRBD1. CDR1 and CDR2 (germline): SGHNT, YYREEE (reference sequence). The J segment lost 5 bases and the V segment lost 2 bases, leaving 7 bases of the junction unmatched. CDR3 size: 14 residues. DNA for the CDR3: TGTGCCAGCAGCTTTGGCAGGGGGACGGACGAGCAGTACGTC. Amino acids: CASSFGRGTDEQYV.

V gene TRBV20-1 combines with J gene TRBJ1-1; the D gene is possibly TRBD1 (5 bases). Germline lookup yields CDR1 DFQATT and CDR2 SNEGSKA (reference sequence). Trimming removed 7 bases at V and 0 bases at J, with 21 bases between. The CDR3 covers 16 residues. DNA for the CDR3: TGCAGTGGGTTGGGTCGAAGGGGTGGGATGAACACTGAAGCTTTCTTT. This codes for CSGLGRRGGMNTEAFF.

This clonotype was picked up one time. The chain recombines TRBV14 with TRBJ2-3; D not resolved. CDR3 length: 17 amino acids. Trimming pared 0 bases from V and 0 bases from J, leaving 13 bases between. CDR1 and CDR2 (germline): SGHDN, FVKESK. Here the CDR3 DNA reads TGTGCCAGCAGCCAAGATTCACTGACCCCTAGCACAGATACGCAGTATTTT. Translated: CASSQDSLTPSTDTQYF.

The chain uses TRBV25-1 and TRBJ2-7; D is ambiguous. Deletions cut 2 bases from V and 4 bases from J, with 6 bases between. Germline V gene sequence: CDR1 MGHDK, CDR2 SYGVNS. The CDR3 covers 12 residues. CDR3 amino acids: CASSETTYEQYF. For the CDR3, the DNA is TGTGCCAGCAGTGAAACGACATACGAGCAGTACTTC.